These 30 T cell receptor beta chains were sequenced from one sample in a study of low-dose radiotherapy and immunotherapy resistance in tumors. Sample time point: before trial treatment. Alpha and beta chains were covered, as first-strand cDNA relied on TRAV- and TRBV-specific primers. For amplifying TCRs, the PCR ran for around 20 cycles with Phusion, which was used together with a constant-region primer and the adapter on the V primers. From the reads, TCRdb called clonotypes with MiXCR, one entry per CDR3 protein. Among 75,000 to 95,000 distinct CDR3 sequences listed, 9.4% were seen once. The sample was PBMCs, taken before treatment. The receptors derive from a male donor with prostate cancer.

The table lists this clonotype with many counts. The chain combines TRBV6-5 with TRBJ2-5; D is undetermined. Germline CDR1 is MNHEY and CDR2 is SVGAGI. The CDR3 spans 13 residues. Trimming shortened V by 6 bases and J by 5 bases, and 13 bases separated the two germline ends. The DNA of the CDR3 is TGTGCCAGCAGGGCCCATGAGTTCGAGACCCAGTACTTC. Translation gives CASRAHEFETQYF.

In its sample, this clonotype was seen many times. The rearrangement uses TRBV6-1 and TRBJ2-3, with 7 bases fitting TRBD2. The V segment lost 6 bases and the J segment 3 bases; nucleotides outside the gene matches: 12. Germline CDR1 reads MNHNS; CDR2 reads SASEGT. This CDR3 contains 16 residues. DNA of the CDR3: TGTGCCAGCAGCAGAAGTCTAGCGGTATTAACAGATACGCAGTATTTT. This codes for CASSRSLAVLTDTQYF.

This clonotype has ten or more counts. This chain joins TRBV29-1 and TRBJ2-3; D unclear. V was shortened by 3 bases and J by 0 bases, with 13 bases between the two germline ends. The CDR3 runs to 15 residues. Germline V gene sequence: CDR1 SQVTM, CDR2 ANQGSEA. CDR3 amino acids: CSVDGRPDSTDTQYF. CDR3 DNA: TGCAGCGTTGATGGCCGTCCAGATAGCACAGATACGCAGTATTTT.

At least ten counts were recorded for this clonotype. The CDR3 loop reads CASTGRITGGEQYF. The DNA for the CDR3 is TGTGCCAGCACCGGGAGGATAACTGGGGGAGAGCAGTACTTC. The chain couples TRBV28 to TRBJ2-7, with 7 bases identical to TRBD2. The germline V gene encodes CDR1 MDHEN and CDR2 SYDVKM. The V and J ends lost 7 bases and 7 bases, in that order; junction bases with no gene match: 13. This CDR3 spans 14 amino acids.

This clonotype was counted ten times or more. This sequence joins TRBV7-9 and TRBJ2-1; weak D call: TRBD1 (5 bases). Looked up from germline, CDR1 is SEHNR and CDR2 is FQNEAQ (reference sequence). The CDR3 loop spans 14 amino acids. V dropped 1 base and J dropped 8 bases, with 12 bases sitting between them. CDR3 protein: CASSLGQGSHEQFF. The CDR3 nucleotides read TGTGCCAGCAGCTTAGGTCAGGGTTCCCATGAGCAGTTCTTC. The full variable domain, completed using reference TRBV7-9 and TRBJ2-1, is DTGVSQNPRHKITKRGQNVTFRCDPISEHNRLYWYRQTLGQGPEFLTYFQNEAQLEKSRLLSDRFSAERPKGSFSTLEIQRTEQGDSAMYLCASSLGQGSHEQFFGPGTRLTVL.

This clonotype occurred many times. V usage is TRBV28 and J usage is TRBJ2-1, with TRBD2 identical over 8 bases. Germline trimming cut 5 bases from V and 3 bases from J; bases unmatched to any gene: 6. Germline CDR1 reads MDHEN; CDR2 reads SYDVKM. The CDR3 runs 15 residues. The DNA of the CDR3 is TGTGCCAGCAGTCCTCGGGAGGGCCTCTACAATGAGCAGTTCTTC. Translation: CASSPREGLYNEQFF.

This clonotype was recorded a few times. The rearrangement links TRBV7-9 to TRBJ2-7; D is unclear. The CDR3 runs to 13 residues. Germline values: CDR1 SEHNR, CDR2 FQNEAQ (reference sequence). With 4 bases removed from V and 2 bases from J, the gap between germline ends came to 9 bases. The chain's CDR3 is CASSSPYPYEQYF. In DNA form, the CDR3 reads TGTGCCAGCAGCTCCCCCTACCCCTACGAGCAGTACTTC.

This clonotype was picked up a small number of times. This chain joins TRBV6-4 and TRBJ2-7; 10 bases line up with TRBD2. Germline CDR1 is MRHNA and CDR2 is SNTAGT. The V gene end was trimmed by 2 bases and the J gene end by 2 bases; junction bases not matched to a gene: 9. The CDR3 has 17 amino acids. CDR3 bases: TGTGCCAGCAGTGACAGCGGGAGGGCCATACAGCCCTACGAGCAGTACTTC. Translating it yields CASSDSGRAIQPYEQYF.

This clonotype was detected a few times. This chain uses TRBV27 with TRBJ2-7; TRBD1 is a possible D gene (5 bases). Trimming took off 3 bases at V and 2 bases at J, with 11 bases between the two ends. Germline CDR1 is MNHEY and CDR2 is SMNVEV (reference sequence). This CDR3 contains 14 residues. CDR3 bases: TGTGCCAGCAGTTTCCTCCAGGGCCCCTACGAGCAGTACTTC. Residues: CASSFLQGPYEQYF.

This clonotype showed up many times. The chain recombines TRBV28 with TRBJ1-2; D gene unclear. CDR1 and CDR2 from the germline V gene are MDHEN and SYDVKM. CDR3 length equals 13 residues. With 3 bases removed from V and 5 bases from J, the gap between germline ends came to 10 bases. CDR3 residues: CASSFPGPYGYTF. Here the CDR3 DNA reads TGTGCCAGCAGTTTTCCCGGCCCTTATGGCTACACCTTC.

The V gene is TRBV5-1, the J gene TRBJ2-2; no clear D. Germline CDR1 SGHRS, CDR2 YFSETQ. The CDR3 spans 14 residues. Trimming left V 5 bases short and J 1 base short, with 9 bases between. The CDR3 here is CASRLRRNTGELFF. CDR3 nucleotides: TGCGCCAGCAGGTTGAGGAGGAACACCGGGGAGCTGTTTTTT.

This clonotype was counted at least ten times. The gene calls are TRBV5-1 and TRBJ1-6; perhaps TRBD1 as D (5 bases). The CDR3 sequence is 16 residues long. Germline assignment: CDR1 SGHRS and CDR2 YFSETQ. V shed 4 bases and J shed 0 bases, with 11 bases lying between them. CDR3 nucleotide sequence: TGCGCCAGCAGCCGGGACGGGAGCTCCTATAATTCACCCCTCCACTTT. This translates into CASSRDGSSYNSPLHF.

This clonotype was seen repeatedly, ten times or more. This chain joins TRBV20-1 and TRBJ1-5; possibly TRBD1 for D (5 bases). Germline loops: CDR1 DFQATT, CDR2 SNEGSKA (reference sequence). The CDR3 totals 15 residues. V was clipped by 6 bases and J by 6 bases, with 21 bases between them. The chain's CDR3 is CSATKASGAAQPQHF. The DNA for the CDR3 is TGCAGTGCCACGAAGGCCTCTGGGGCGGCTCAGCCCCAGCATTTT.

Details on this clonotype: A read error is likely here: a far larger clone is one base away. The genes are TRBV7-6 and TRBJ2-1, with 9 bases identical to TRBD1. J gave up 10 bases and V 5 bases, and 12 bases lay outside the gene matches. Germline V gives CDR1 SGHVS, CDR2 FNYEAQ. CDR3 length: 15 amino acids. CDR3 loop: CASSRGTGSSYEQFF. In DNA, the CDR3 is TGTGCCAGCAGCCGCGGGACAGGGAGCTCCTACGAGCAGTTCTTC.

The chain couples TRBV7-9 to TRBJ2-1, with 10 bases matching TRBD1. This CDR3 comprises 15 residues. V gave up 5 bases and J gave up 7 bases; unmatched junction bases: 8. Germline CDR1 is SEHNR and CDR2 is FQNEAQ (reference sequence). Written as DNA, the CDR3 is TGTGCCAGCAGCCCCCGGGACAGGGGAGTAAATGAGCAGTTCTTC. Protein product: CASSPRDRGVNEQFF.

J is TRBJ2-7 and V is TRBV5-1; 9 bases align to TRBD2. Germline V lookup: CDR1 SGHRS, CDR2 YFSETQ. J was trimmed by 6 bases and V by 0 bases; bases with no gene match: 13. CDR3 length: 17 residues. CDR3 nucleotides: TGCGCCAGCAGCTTGGACGGAGCGGGAGGTCTCCCCTCCGAGCAGTACTTC. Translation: CASSLDGAGGLPSEQYF.

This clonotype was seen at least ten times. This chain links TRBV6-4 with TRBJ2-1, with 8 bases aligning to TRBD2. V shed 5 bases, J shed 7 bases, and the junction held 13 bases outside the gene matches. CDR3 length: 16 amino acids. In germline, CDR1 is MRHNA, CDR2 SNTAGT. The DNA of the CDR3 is TGTGCCAGCAGTCCGACGGGGAGCGGGAGCTGGAATGAGCAGTTCTTC. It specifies CASSPTGSGSWNEQFF.

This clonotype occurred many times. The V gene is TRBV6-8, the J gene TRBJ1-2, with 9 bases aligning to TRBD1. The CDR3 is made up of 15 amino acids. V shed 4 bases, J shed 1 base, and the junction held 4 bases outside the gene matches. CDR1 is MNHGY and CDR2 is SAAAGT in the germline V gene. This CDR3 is CASSSRDRDNYGYTF. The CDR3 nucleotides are TGTGCCAGCAGTTCCCGGGACAGGGATAACTATGGCTACACCTTC.

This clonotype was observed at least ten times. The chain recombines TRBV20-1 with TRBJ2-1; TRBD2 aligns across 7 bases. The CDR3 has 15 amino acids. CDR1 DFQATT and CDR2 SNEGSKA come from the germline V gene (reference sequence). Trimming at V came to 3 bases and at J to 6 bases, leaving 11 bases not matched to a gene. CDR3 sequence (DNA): TGCAGTGCTAGTGATTGGGATGGCGGGAGCAATGAGCAGTTCTTC. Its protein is CSASDWDGGSNEQFF.

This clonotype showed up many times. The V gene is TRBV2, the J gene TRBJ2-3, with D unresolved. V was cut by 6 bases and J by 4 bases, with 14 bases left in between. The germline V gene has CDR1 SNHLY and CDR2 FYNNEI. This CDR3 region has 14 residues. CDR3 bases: TGTGCCAGCAGGGTCGGGCAGCAGGCAGATACGCAGTATTTT. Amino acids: CASRVGQQADTQYF. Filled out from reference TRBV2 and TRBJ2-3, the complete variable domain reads EPEVTQTPSHQVTQMGQEVILRCVPISNHLYFYWYRQILGQKVEFLVSFYNNEISEKSEIFDDQFSVERPDGSNFTLKIRSTKLEDSAMYFCASRVGQQADTQYFGPGTRLTVL.

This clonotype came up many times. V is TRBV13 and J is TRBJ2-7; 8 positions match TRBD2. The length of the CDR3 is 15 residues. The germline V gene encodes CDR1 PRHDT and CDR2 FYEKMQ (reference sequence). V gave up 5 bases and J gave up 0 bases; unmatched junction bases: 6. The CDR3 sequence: CASSPGGRSSYEQYF. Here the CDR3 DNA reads TGTGCCAGCAGCCCGGGCGGGAGGAGCTCCTACGAGCAGTACTTC.

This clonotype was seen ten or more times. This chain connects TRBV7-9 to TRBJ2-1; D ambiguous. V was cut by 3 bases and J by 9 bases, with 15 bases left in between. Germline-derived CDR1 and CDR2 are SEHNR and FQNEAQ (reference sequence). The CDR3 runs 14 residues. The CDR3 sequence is CASSLTRSDGEQFF. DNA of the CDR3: TGTGCCAGCAGCTTGACACGTTCGGACGGTGAGCAGTTCTTC. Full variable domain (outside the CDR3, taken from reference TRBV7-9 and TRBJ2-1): DTGVSQNPRHKITKRGQNVTFRCDPISEHNRLYWYRQTLGQGPEFLTYFQNEAQLEKSRLLSDRFSAERPKGSFSTLEIQRTEQGDSAMYLCASSLTRSDGEQFFGPGTRLTVL.

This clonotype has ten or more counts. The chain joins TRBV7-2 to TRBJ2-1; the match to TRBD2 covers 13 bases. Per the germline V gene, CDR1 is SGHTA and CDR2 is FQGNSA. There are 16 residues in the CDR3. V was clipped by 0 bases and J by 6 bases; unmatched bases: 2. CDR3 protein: CASSLAGTSGTNEQFF. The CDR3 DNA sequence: TGTGCCAGCAGCTTAGCCGGGACTAGCGGGACCAATGAGCAGTTCTTC.

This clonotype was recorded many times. The CDR3 protein is CASNPGTGGGELFF. The CDR3 DNA sequence: TGTGCCAGCAACCCGGGGACAGGCGGCGGGGAGCTGTTTTTT. V usage is TRBV6-2 or TRBV6-3 and J usage is TRBJ2-2; TRBD1 agrees at 8 bases. After removal of 7 bases from V and 7 bases from J, the junction contained 8 bases not matched to a gene. The CDR3 runs 14 residues. CDR1 is MNHEY, CDR2 SVGEGT, per germline.

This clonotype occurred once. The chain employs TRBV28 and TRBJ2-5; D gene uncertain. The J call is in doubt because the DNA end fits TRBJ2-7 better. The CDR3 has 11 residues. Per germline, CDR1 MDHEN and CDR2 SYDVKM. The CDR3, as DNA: TGTGGGGCAGGCGCCACCTCCGAGCAGTACTTC. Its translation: CGAGATSEQYF.

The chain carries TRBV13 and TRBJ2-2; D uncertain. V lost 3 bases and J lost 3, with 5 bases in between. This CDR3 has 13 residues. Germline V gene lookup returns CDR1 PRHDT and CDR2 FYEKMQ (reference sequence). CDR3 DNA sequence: TGTGCCAGCAGCTTCTCATACACCGGGGAGCTGTTTTTT. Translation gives CASSFSYTGELFF.

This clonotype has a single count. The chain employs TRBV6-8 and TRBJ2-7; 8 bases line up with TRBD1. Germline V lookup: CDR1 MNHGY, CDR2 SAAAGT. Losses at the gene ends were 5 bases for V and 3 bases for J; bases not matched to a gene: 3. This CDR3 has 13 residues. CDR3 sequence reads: CASSQGAYYEQYF. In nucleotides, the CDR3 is TGTGCCAGCAGTCAGGGGGCCTACTACGAGCAGTACTTC.

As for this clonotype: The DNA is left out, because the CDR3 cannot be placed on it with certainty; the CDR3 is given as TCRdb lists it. CDR3 sequence: CSVAGPNTGELFFF. The chain uses TRBV29-1 and TRBJ2-2. Ends included, the CDR3 has 14 residues. Germline V lookup: CDR1 SQVTM, CDR2 ANQGSEA.

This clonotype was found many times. This chain's CDR3 is CASGTGRGSPLHF. CDR3 bases: TGTGCCAGCGGGACAGGGCGGGGATCACCCCTCCACTTT. The rearrangement joins TRBV12-3 or TRBV12-4 to TRBJ1-6; 9 nucleotides match TRBD1. With V trimmed by 8 bases and J by 10 bases, 6 bases remained unmatched. The length of the CDR3 is 13 residues.

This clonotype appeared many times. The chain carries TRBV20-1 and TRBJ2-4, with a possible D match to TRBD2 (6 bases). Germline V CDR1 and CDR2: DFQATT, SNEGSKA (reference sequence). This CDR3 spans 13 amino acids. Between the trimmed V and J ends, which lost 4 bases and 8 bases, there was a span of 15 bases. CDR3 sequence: CSAIRLVGDIQYF. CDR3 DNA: TGCAGTGCTATCAGACTAGTAGGGGACATTCAGTACTTC.